This record covers a single TCR beta chain. Its target is not known. This entry is derived from a study of molecular identifiers for immune sequencing clone quantification. Findings of the study overall: The study found clones above 20 RNA copies held over 99% of effector molecules and under 1% in naive cells.

CDR1 LGHNA and CDR2 YSLEER come from the germline V gene. The CDR3 loop spans 14 amino acids. V was trimmed by 4 bases and J by 6 bases, leaving 12 bases between them. Making the bulk TCR libraries relied on previously described methods and listed TCR primers. Each CDR3 protein is one row after TCRdb ran MiXCR on the PCR reads. The table shows about 510,000 distinct CDR3 sequences, with about 20% occurring only once. This receptor was taken from a human donor in good health. Some libraries in this study had Jurkat cell RNA spiked in. The chain recombines TRBV4-3 with TRBJ1-4, with a weak D call TRBD1 (6 bases). The sequenced sample was naive CD8+ T cells from blood, with Jurkat cell RNA spiked in. Stated subset: FACS-sorted CD8+CD4-CCR7+CD45RA+ naive T cells. The CDR3 reads CASSPARGDEKLFF. DNA of the CDR3: TGCGCCAGCAGCCCCGCTAGGGGGGATGAAAAACTGTTTTTT.